The 3 T cell receptor beta chains reported below all come from one sample, sequenced in a study of T cell changes during pregnancy in multiple sclerosis. TCRdb keeps only in-frame clones here, not all; method: immunoSEQ multiplex PCR. The repertoire holds around 69,000 clones, over 75% seen once, with about 5.8% in the top ten. Sample: CD8+ T cells from peripheral blood mononuclear cells, taken before pregnancy. The receptors were gathered from a female donor with multiple sclerosis, enrolled in a pregnancy study.

The rearrangement joins TRBV5-8 to TRBJ2-7; TRBD1 might be the D (6 bases). There are 15 residues in the CDR3. Trimming cost V 7 bases and J 0 bases, with 17 bases left between them. The germline gives CDR1 SGHTS, CDR2 YDEGEE. The CDR3 sequence: CASGAGVGSSYEQYF. In DNA, the CDR3 is TGTGCCAGCGGAGCAGGGGTTGGGAGCTCCTACGAGCAGTACTTC.

The chain links TRBV19 to TRBJ2-2; TRBD2 might be the D (6 bases). The CDR3 extends over 17 amino acids. The V end was cut by 6 bases, the J end by 0 bases, with 17 bases between. Germline lookup yields CDR1 LNHDA and CDR2 SQIVND (reference sequence). CDR3 bases: TGTGCCAGTAGCCAAGGCGGGGAACTCGCGAACACCGGGGAGCTGTTTTTT. Translation: CASSQGGELANTGELFF.

V usage is TRBV7-6 and J usage is TRBJ2-3; 8 bases are shared with TRBD2. Trimming removed 1 base from V and 2 bases from J; junction bases left unmatched: 2. CDR3 length: 15 amino acids. The germline V gene has CDR1 SGHVS and CDR2 FNYEAQ. The CDR3 is CASSLGSGVTDTQYF. The CDR3 DNA reads TGTGCCAGCAGCTTAGGTAGCGGGGTCACAGATACGCAGTATTTT.